This TCR beta chain was identified in a study of CD8 T cells in Susac syndrome. The CDR3 length is 14 residues. Deletions cut 0 bases from V and 4 bases from J, with 10 bases between. Germline CDR1 is SGHTA and CDR2 is FQGNSA. cDNA came from about 0.5 to 1 ug RNA primed by random hexamers. Across 54 Vbeta and 13 Jbeta, TCR beta CDR3 was amplified with immunoSEQ multiplex PCR. MiXCR, run by TCRdb on the immunoSEQ multiplex PCR reads, gives a single entry per CDR3 protein. This table has approximately 120,000 distinct CDR3 sequences, about 95% appearing once. The chain links TRBV7-2 to TRBJ2-7; the D is unclear. The TCR sequence derives from a human donor with Susac syndrome. The sample was CD8+ T cells from PBMCs. The CDR3 region has the DNA TGTGCCAGCAGCTTAGCAGGGTCTGTTTACGAGCAGTACTTC. Protein sequence: CASSLAGSVYEQYF.